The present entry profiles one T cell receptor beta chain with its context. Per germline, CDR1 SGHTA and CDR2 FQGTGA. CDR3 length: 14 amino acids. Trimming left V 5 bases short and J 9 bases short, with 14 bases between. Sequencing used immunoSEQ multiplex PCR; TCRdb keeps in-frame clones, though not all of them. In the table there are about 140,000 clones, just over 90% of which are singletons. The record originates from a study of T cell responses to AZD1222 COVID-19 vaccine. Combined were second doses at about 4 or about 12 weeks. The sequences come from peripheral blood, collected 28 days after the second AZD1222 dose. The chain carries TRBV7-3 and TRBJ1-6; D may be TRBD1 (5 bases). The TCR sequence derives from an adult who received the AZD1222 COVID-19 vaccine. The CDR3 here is CASSLGLQGSPLHF. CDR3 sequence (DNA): TGTGCCAGCAGCCTCGGCCTCCAGGGTTCACCCCTCCACTTT.